These 32 T cell receptor beta chains originate from one sample sequenced in a study of blood T cell repertoires in COVID-19. Clones were read by immunoSEQ multiplex PCR, and TCRdb kept only the in-frame ones, dropping some. Of about 320,000 clones detected, 80% to 90% appear once; the ten largest clones hold 5%. The sample taken for sequencing was PBMCs or T cells enriched from blood (not recorded which). These receptors were obtained from a man under 40 who had recovered from COVID-19.

Here the CDR3 DNA reads TGTGCCAGCGACAGGGATGCTTCAACTAATGAAAAACTGTTTTTT. Translated: CASDRDASTNEKLFF. The chain carries TRBV2 and TRBJ1-4; 7 nucleotides match TRBD1. The V gene end was trimmed by 8 bases and the J gene end by 0 bases; junction bases not matched to a gene: 6. Germline CDR1 reads SNHLY; CDR2 reads FYNNEI. This CDR3 is 15 amino acids long.

This CDR3 is CASSQDTGMQPQHF. The CDR3 DNA reads as TGTGCCAGCAGCCAAGATACAGGGATGCAGCCCCAGCATTTT. The chain recombines TRBV3-1 (or the pseudogene TRBV3-2) with TRBJ1-5; D might be TRBD1 (6 bases). The CDR3 consists of 14 residues. The germline gives CDR1 LGHDT, CDR2 YNNKEL (reference sequence). Trimming cost V 0 bases and J 7 bases, with 10 bases left between them.

The chain combines TRBV6-6 with TRBJ1-2; possibly TRBD1 for D (5 bases). This CDR3 comprises 14 residues. Germline loops: CDR1 MNHNY, CDR2 SVGAGI (reference sequence). Trimming removed 4 bases from V and 3 bases from J, with 12 bases in between. The DNA of the CDR3 is TGTGCCAGCAGTTCCCCGACAGTTGACTATGGCTACACCTTC. This encodes CASSSPTVDYGYTF.

The chain recombines TRBV2 with TRBJ1-5; 7 nucleotides align to TRBD1. This CDR3 is 15 amino acids long. CDR1 is SNHLY, CDR2 FYNNEI, per germline. The V gene end was trimmed by 2 bases and the J gene end by 3 bases; junction bases not matched to a gene: 4. The CDR3 DNA sequence: TGTGCCAGCAGTGAAACTACAGGGGTCAATCAGCCCCAGCATTTT. It translates to CASSETTGVNQPQHF.

This clone was seen a few times. The rearrangement links TRBV24-1 to TRBJ2-1; 8 bases match TRBD2. The CDR3 totals 15 residues. The trim removed 5 bases at V and 8 bases at J, leaving 10 bases unmatched. CDR1 KGHDR and CDR2 SFDVKD come from the germline V gene. The CDR3 coding sequence is TGTGCCACCAGTGGGACTAGCCCCCTGGGGGATGAGCAGTTCTTC. Translating it yields CATSGTSPLGDEQFF.

This clone was seen only a few times. J is TRBJ1-5 and V is TRBV19, with D perhaps matching TRBD1 (6 bases). The V gene's germline CDR1 is LNHDA and CDR2 SQIVND (reference sequence). The CDR3 is made up of 13 amino acids. The V gene lost 4 bases and the J gene lost 7 bases, with 11 bases spanning the gap. The CDR3 protein is CASSSSGAQPQHF. The DNA for the CDR3 is TGTGCCAGTAGTAGCTCAGGGGCCCAGCCCCAGCATTTT. Using reference TRBV19 and TRBJ1-5 for the parts outside the CDR3, the full variable domain is DGGITQSPKYLFRKEGQNVTLSCEQNLNHDAMYWYRQDPGQGLRLIYYSQIVNDFQKGDIAEGYSVSREKKESFPLTVTSAQKNPTAFYLCASSSSGAQPQHFGDGTRLSIL.

For the CDR3, the DNA is TGTGCCAGCAGCCTCTCAAACAGTGGCTTTGCAGATACGCAGTATTTT. Translation: CASSLSNSGFADTQYF. V gene TRBV9 combines with J gene TRBJ2-3; D unresolved. Germline assignment: CDR1 SGDLS and CDR2 YYNGEE. The CDR3 is 16 amino acids. Trimming pared 4 bases from V and 4 bases from J, leaving 19 bases between.

CDR3 loop: CASSSRAGYADTQYF. The CDR3 region has the DNA TGTGCCAGCAGCTCCCGAGCTGGTTACGCAGATACGCAGTATTTT. The chain recombines TRBV7-9 with TRBJ2-3; D unresolved. Germline V gene sequence: CDR1 SEHNR, CDR2 FQNEAQ (reference sequence). V lost 4 bases to trimming and J lost 4 bases, with 15 bases between them. The CDR3 has 15 amino acids.

V and J are TRBV10-1 and TRBJ1-5; D uncertain. Trimming stripped 7 bases from V and 0 bases from J, with 19 bases between. The germline CDR1 and CDR2 sequences are WNHNN and SYGVQD (reference sequence). The CDR3 has 17 residues. The CDR3 sequence is CASTQLRAHYSNQPQHF. CDR3 DNA: TGCGCCAGCACCCAATTGAGGGCCCACTATAGCAATCAGCCCCAGCATTTT.

This chain uses TRBV28 with TRBJ1-4; 9 nucleotides line up with TRBD1. CDR3 length equals 15 residues. The junction had 8 bases not matched to a gene; V was cut back by 6 bases and J by 6 bases. The germline gives CDR1 MDHEN, CDR2 SYDVKM. The CDR3 spells CASSNPWTGDEKLFF. CDR3 bases: TGTGCCAGCAGCAATCCCTGGACAGGGGATGAAAAACTGTTTTTT.

The J gene is TRBJ1-1, the V gene TRBV29-1, with 8 positions matching TRBD1. Germline CDR1 SQVTM, CDR2 ANQGSEA. CDR3 length equals 12 residues. The junction had 2 bases not matched to a gene; V was cut back by 5 bases and J by 3 bases. The CDR3 spells CSVPGQDTEAFF. The CDR3 nucleotides read TGCAGCGTTCCGGGACAGGACACTGAAGCTTTCTTT.

This sequence joins TRBV3-1 (or the pseudogene TRBV3-2) and TRBJ2-5, with a tentative D call TRBD2 (7 bases). The CDR3 spans 15 residues. The ends were cut back, 0 bases at V and 5 bases at J, with 13 bases in the middle. Looked up from germline, CDR1 is LGHDT and CDR2 is YNNKEL (reference sequence). The CDR3 loop reads CASSQDGGGRETQYF. The DNA for the CDR3 is TGTGCCAGCAGCCAAGATGGGGGGGGCCGGGAGACCCAGTACTTC.

The chain couples TRBV21-1 to TRBJ1-4; the D call TRBD1 from the table was never checked on the DNA. TRBV21-1 is noted as a pseudogene. The CDR3 has 19 residues. The CDR3 sequence is CASSKVIVRRQGPWEKLFF. The CDR3 nucleotides are TGTGCCAGCAGCAAAGTTATAGTCAGGCGACAGGGGCCTTGGGAAAAACTGTTTTTT.

The V call is TRBV4-1, the J call TRBJ1-1, with D possibly matching TRBD1 (5 bases). CDR3 size: 16 residues. V lost 1 base and J lost 0, with 12 bases in between. Germline CDR1 reads MGHRA; CDR2 reads YSYEKL. The CDR3 DNA is TGCGCCAGCAGCCAAGTTTCGTCAGGGATGAACACTGAAGCTTTCTTT. Its protein product is CASSQVSSGMNTEAFF.

V usage is TRBV11-2 and J usage is TRBJ1-2, with D possibly matching TRBD1 (6 bases). Germline assignment: CDR1 SGHAT and CDR2 FQNNGV. Trimming left V 3 bases short and J 8 bases short, with 28 bases between. The CDR3 extends over 18 amino acids. The chain's CDR3 is CASSLHYRGTLLKRGYTF. In nucleotides, the CDR3 is TGTGCCAGCAGCTTGCACTATAGGGGGACCCTGTTGAAGCGCGGCTACACCTTC.

The chain links TRBV9 to TRBJ2-7; the match to TRBD1 covers 9 bases. CDR1 and CDR2 from the germline V gene are SGDLS and YYNGEE. This CDR3 spans 17 amino acids. V lost 0 bases, J lost 1 base, and 8 bases stayed unmatched. In nucleotides, the CDR3 is TGTGCCAGCAGCGTAGGTTACGGGACAGGGCTTTCCTACGAGCAGTACTTC. Translated: CASSVGYGTGLSYEQYF.

This clone occurred once. The chain carries TRBV28 and TRBJ1-5, with unresolved D. Germline CDR1 MDHEN, CDR2 SYDVKM. The CDR3 consists of 14 residues. Between the trimmed V and J ends, which lost 10 bases and 0 bases, there was a span of 13 bases. The CDR3 region is CATSGGDSNQPQHF. CDR3 bases: TGTGCCACTAGTGGCGGGGATAGCAATCAGCCCCAGCATTTT. The full variable domain, completed using reference TRBV28 and TRBJ1-5, is DVKVTQSSRYLVKRTGEKVFLECVQDMDHENMFWYRQDPGLGLRLIYFSYDVKMKEKGDIPEGYSVSREKKERFSLILESASTNQTSMYLCATSGGDSNQPQHFGDGTRLSIL.

The chain recombines TRBV20-1 with TRBJ2-7; TRBD2 might be the D (6 bases). Germline V lookup: CDR1 DFQATT, CDR2 SNEGSKA (reference sequence). Trimming pared 4 bases from V and 5 bases from J, leaving 9 bases between. This CDR3 is 11 amino acids long. The CDR3 region has the DNA TGCAGTGCTACTAGCGCCCACGAGCAGTACTTC. Translated, it gives CSATSAHEQYF.

This chain links TRBV9 with TRBJ2-5; 10 positions agree with TRBD2. CDR3 length equals 15 residues. Looked up from germline, CDR1 is SGDLS and CDR2 is YYNGEE. Trimming at V came to 0 bases and at J to 5 bases, leaving 4 bases not matched to a gene. The CDR3 DNA is TGTGCCAGCAGCGTAGCGAGCGGGGGGGCTGAGACCCAGTACTTC. As protein: CASSVASGGAETQYF.

The chain employs TRBV28 and TRBJ2-7; 7 bases line up with TRBD2. V was pared by 3 bases and J by 2 bases, with 7 bases of the junction left unmatched. The CDR3 is 15 residues long. Germline-derived CDR1 and CDR2 are MDHEN and SYDVKM. CDR3 loop: CASSFPASGAYEQYF. The CDR3 DNA reads as TGTGCCAGCAGTTTCCCGGCTAGCGGCGCCTACGAGCAGTACTTC.

This clone was recorded once. The gene calls are TRBV2 and TRBJ2-1; 10 bases fit TRBD2. V lost 3 bases and J lost 7; bases outside the gene matches: 9. The CDR3 loop spans 16 amino acids. Germline CDR1 SNHLY, CDR2 FYNNEI. Written as DNA, the CDR3 is TGTGCCAGCAGTGACAGGACTAGCGGTGCCAAGAATGAGCAGTTCTTC. Its protein is CASSDRTSGAKNEQFF.

This sequence joins TRBV2 and TRBJ2-3; 7 nucleotides match TRBD1. Trimming at V came to 6 bases and at J to 7 bases, leaving 4 bases not matched to a gene. This CDR3 has 12 amino acids. The germline V gene has CDR1 SNHLY and CDR2 FYNNEI. The CDR3 DNA follows: TGTGCCAGCAGGGGACAGCGCCATACGCAGTATTTT. Its translation: CASRGQRHTQYF.

V and J are TRBV24-1 and TRBJ2-5; no reliable D call. This CDR3 has 14 residues. Per germline, CDR1 KGHDR and CDR2 SFDVKD. Between the trimmed V and J ends, which lost 6 bases and 2 bases, there was a span of 12 bases. The CDR3 loop reads CATSPRSPQETQYF. CDR3 coding DNA: TGTGCCACCAGTCCCAGGTCCCCTCAAGAGACCCAGTACTTC.

The chain employs TRBV5-1 and TRBJ2-5; D is uncertain. Germline CDR1 and CDR2: SGHRS and YFSETQ. Trimming removed 1 base at V and 5 bases at J, with 3 bases between. The CDR3 sequence is 11 residues long. The CDR3 sequence is CASSLYETQYF. The CDR3, as DNA: TGCGCCAGCAGCTTGTATGAGACCCAGTACTTC.

The chain links TRBV2 to TRBJ2-2, with 8 bases aligning to TRBD2. In germline, CDR1 is SNHLY, CDR2 FYNNEI. Germline trimming cut 3 bases from V and 3 bases from J; bases unmatched to any gene: 6. The CDR3 loop spans 16 amino acids. The CDR3 DNA reads TGTGCCAGCAGTGATTTTAGCGGGGAGTACACCGGGGAGCTGTTTTTT. Protein sequence: CASSDFSGEYTGELFF.

V is TRBV2 and J is TRBJ1-5; 7 nucleotides align to TRBD1. This CDR3 spans 13 amino acids. Germline loops: CDR1 SNHLY, CDR2 FYNNEI. V lost 5 bases to trimming and J lost 12 bases; unmatched junction nucleotides: 10. This CDR3 is CASSRQGIMGQHF. Written as DNA, the CDR3 is TGTGCCAGCAGTCGACAGGGTATCATGGGCCAGCATTTT. The whole variable domain, remainder taken from reference TRBV2 and TRBJ1-5, is EPEVTQTPSHQVTQMGQEVILRCVPISNHLYFYWYRQILGQKVEFLVSFYNNEISEKSEIFDDQFSVERPDGSNFTLKIRSTKLEDSAMYFCASSRQGIMGQHFGDGTRLSIL.

This clone was observed a handful of times. This chain links TRBV19 with TRBJ1-1; D might be TRBD1 (5 bases). CDR3 size: 12 residues. V shed 3 bases and J shed 7 bases, with 9 bases lying between them. Germline CDR1 and CDR2: LNHDA and SQIVND (reference sequence). CDR3 DNA: TGTGCCAGTAGTATGGAGGGGATTGAAGCTTTCTTT. This encodes CASSMEGIEAFF.

This rearrangement joins TRBV18 to TRBJ1-5, with 9 positions matching TRBD1. Trimming took 6 bases from V and 1 from J; bases not matched to a gene: 16. This CDR3 spans 19 amino acids. The germline gives CDR1 KGHSH, CDR2 LQKENI. CDR3 DNA: TGTGCCAGCTCCCCTCGGGGACAGGGACTTTTGGGGAGCAATCAGCCCCAGCATTTT. This translates into CASSPRGQGLLGSNQPQHF.

The table lists this clone with a few counts. The chain couples TRBV24-1 to TRBJ1-2; no firm D call. The V and J ends lost 5 bases and 2 bases respectively, with 14 bases between them. Germline V gene sequence: CDR1 KGHDR, CDR2 SFDVKD. This CDR3 region has 15 residues. CDR3 region: CATSGPGNSNYGYTF. CDR3 bases: TGTGCCACCAGTGGCCCAGGTAACAGCAACTATGGCTACACCTTC.

V gene TRBV10-2 combines with J gene TRBJ1-5; TRBD1 matches 7 bases. V trimming: 6 bases; J trimming: 8 bases; junction bases outside the gene matches: 10. This CDR3 contains 14 residues. Germline-derived CDR1 and CDR2 are WSHSY and SAAADI. The CDR3 here is CASSRTGDREPQHF. DNA of the CDR3: TGCGCCAGCAGCCGCACAGGGGATCGGGAGCCCCAGCATTTT.

The J gene is TRBJ1-4, the V gene TRBV6-5; D is ambiguous. This CDR3 contains 13 residues. The germline gives CDR1 MNHEY, CDR2 SVGAGI. V was pared by 0 bases and J by 7 bases, with 6 bases between. CDR3 DNA: TGTGCCAGCAGTTACTCAAGAGGTGAAAAACTGTTTTTT. Translated, it gives CASSYSRGEKLFF.

The V and J genes are TRBV2 and TRBJ1-4, with 7 bases aligning to TRBD1. Looked up from germline, CDR1 is SNHLY and CDR2 is FYNNEI. V gave up 5 bases and J gave up 2 bases; unmatched junction bases: 5. The CDR3 is 15 residues long. CDR3 protein: CASSWQGVTNEKLFF. The CDR3 DNA follows: TGTGCCAGCAGTTGGCAGGGGGTTACTAATGAAAAACTGTTTTTT.